The sequence of this T cell receptor beta chain was determined in a study of T cell responses to AZD1222 COVID-19 vaccine. Broader study findings: Vaccination with two AZD1222 doses was followed by a rise in Spike-specific TCR breadth and depth. The study found vaccine-associated CD4 TCRs spanning spike, dominant at 160-218 and 743-854. Baseline serology detected seropositivity in only six AZD1222 recipients.

The repertoire was sequenced with immunoSEQ multiplex PCR; TCRdb's copy has only in-frame clones and lacks some. The table shows 100,000 to 150,000 clones, with 90% to 95% occurring only once. The germline V gene encodes CDR1 SQVTM and CDR2 ANQGSEA. There are 12 residues in the CDR3. V lost 4 bases and J lost 1, with 7 bases in between. Second-dose groups at about 4 or about 12 weeks were pooled. About this clone: Its antigen is still unknown.

The V call is TRBV29-1, the J call TRBJ2-5; D remains ambiguous. This sequence originates from an adult who received the AZD1222 COVID-19 vaccine. This material consisted of peripheral blood, taken 28 days after the second AZD1222 dose. This CDR3 is CSVVRSQETQYF. As DNA, the CDR3 is TGCAGCGTTGTAAGGAGCCAAGAGACCCAGTACTTC. The full variable domain, its missing parts supplied by reference TRBV29-1 and TRBJ2-5, is SAVISQKPSRDICQRGTSLTIQCQVDSQVTMMFWYRQQPGQSLTLIATANQGSEATYESGFVIDKFPISRPNLTFSTLTVSNMSPEDSSIYLCSVVRSQETQYFGPGTRLLVL.